Listed below are T cell receptor beta chains from one sample, sequenced in a study of human T cells and chemical hapten exposure. TCRdb analysed the RACE reads with MiXCR anew, one entry per CDR3 protein. The sample lists around 200,000 distinct CDR3 sequences, around 23% occurring once. The sequenced sample was whole blood, obtained in connection with sensitization to the hapten diphenylcyclopropenone (DPC). All receptors derive from a woman aged 40 to 49 with alopecia areata. Some clones in this sample may be carry-over from other donors' samples. Each CDR3 is given with its conserved first and last residue. A D gene is named only where the DNA matches it firmly. Expanded clones get a size class; other rows say once, few or many, or leave the size out.

CDR3nt,CDR3aa,len,j_gene,d_gene,abundance,v_gene
TGTGCCTCCGGGACACTGAACACTGAAGCTTTCTTT,CASGTLNTEAFF,12,TRBJ1-1,-,-,TRBV28
TGTGCCAGCAGTGACCTGGACAGGGACACCGGGGAGCTGTTTTTT,CASSDLDRDTGELFF,15,TRBJ2-2,TRBD1,large,TRBV6-4
TGCAGTGCTAGGTGGGACAGGGGGTTCTACGAGCAGTACTTC,CSARWDRGFYEQYF,14,TRBJ2-7,TRBD1,-,TRBV20-1
TGCAGTGCTAAGGAGGCGGGGAGAACTGAAGCTTTCTTT,CSAKEAGRTEAFF,13,TRBJ1-1,-,-,TRBV20-1
TGTGCCAGCAGTTTCCGCCCCGGGGGCGACACAGATACGCAGTATTTT,CASSFRPGGDTDTQYF,16,TRBJ2-3,-,-,TRBV25-1
TGTGCCAGCAGCTCACGGGACAGTCAAAGGATTGGGCGCAATGAGCAGTTCTTC,CASSSRDSQRIGRNEQFF,18,TRBJ2-1,TRBD1,few,TRBV7-9
TGTGCCAGCAGCTCCTCGGGGGCCAGCTACGAGCAGTACTTC,CASSSSGASYEQYF,14,TRBJ2-7,-,-,TRBV6-2/TRBV6-3
TGCGCCAGCAGCCAAGATCGGACAGCATACAATGAGCAGTTCTTC,CASSQDRTAYNEQFF,15,TRBJ2-1,-,few,TRBV4-3
TGTGCCAGCAGCCAAGATGGGACTAGCGGGAGGGCCGGAGAGCAGTACTTC,CASSQDGTSGRAGEQYF,17,TRBJ2-7,TRBD2,-,TRBV4-2
TGCGCCAGCAGCCCGACCCCCTCAGGCCCGGAGACCCAGTACTTC,CASSPTPSGPETQYF,15,TRBJ2-5,-,-,TRBV4-3
TGTGCCAGCAGCCAAGGCCAGCCCTACCGCCCAAATCAGCCCCAGCATTTT,CASSQGQPYRPNQPQHF,17,TRBJ1-5,-,few,TRBV3-1
TGTGCCATCAGTGGGGGTGTTGGGATGGGGACTGAAGCTTTCTTT,CAISGGVGMGTEAFF,15,TRBJ1-1,-,-,TRBV10-3
TGTGCCAGCAGTCTACCTTTGGACAAGCAAGAGACCCAGTACTTC,CASSLPLDKQETQYF,15,TRBJ2-5,-,-,TRBV28
TGTGCCAGCAGGCCCAGGGGGTTGGGAGATACGCAGTATTTT,CASRPRGLGDTQYF,14,TRBJ2-3,TRBD1,few,TRBV6-2/TRBV6-3
TGTGCCAGCAGCTTGATGACAGATACGCAGTATTTT,CASSLMTDTQYF,12,TRBJ2-3,-,few,TRBV7-2
TGTGCCATCGGGGATAAGGACAGCTCTGGAAACACCATATATTTT,CAIGDKDSSGNTIYF,15,TRBJ1-3,-,-,TRBV10-3
TGCAGCGTCCGAGACTACCGCCAGGGTAGTGGGCAGTACTTC,CSVRDYRQGSGQYF,14,TRBJ2-7,-,few,TRBV29-1
TGTGCCAGCAGTTTAAACAGGGCTAGCTCTGGGCCCCAGCATTTT,CASSLNRASSGPQHF,15,TRBJ1-5,-,-,TRBV12-3/TRBV12-4
TGTGCCAGCAGTCCCCGAAACCCCAATCAGCCCCAGCATTTT,CASSPRNPNQPQHF,14,TRBJ1-5,-,few,TRBV27
TGTGCCAGCAGTCCACCCGGGGGTGAAGCTTTCTTT,CASSPPGGEAFF,12,TRBJ1-1,-,-,TRBV28
TGTGCCAGCAGTCCGGCAGGGGGCAGGACTGAAGCTTTCTTT,CASSPAGGRTEAFF,14,TRBJ1-1,TRBD1,-,TRBV11-1
TGTGCCAGCAGTGAAGCGCTTCGTGACAGCTCTGGAAACACCATATATTTT,CASSEALRDSSGNTIYF,17,TRBJ1-3,-,few,TRBV2
TGTGCCAGCAGCTACCGGGACACCCTTCAGCCCCAGCATTTT,CASSYRDTLQPQHF,14,TRBJ1-5,-,-,TRBV2
TGTGCCAGCCGGCCAGGGCTCGTCGGTACTGAAGCTTTCTTT,CASRPGLVGTEAFF,14,TRBJ1-1,-,-,TRBV6-5
TGTGCCAGCAGCCGAGCCCAAGGGGCTAGCGGGAGTGGAGATACGCAGTATTTT,CASSRAQGASGSGDTQYF,18,TRBJ2-3,TRBD2,few,TRBV4-2
TGTGCCAGCAGCTTAAGTGGGGGTTTGTACTTC,CASSLSGGLYF,11,TRBJ2-4,-,few,TRBV7-9
TGCAGCGTTGAACTTGGGGGCCAGCCTACCGGGGAGCTGTTTTTT,CSVELGGQPTGELFF,15,TRBJ2-2,-,many,TRBV29-1
TGCACCCGCGCCGGCACAGGGGGCCTCAATGAGCAGTTCTTC,CTRAGTGGLNEQFF,14,TRBJ2-1,TRBD1,few,TRBV20-1
TGTGCCAGCAGCTTAACCGGGACTTCATACGAGCAGTACTTC,CASSLTGTSYEQYF,14,TRBJ2-7,-,-,TRBV7-9
TGTGCCAGCAGTTCACAGCAGGGGGAAGAGACCCAGTACTTC,CASSSQQGEETQYF,14,TRBJ2-5,TRBD1,few,TRBV6-5